The 3 T cell receptor beta chains below were found in one sample sequenced in a study of blood T cell repertoires in COVID-19. Sequencing was performed with immunoSEQ multiplex PCR; in TCRdb, only in-frame clones are kept and a portion is missing. This table holds about 81,000 clones, roughly 91% found once. The sample was peripheral blood. The receptors stem from a woman in her 50s in a cohort sampled during active COVID-19.

The chain has TRBV7-9 and TRBJ2-2; 7 bases agree with TRBD1. This CDR3 contains 18 residues. CDR1 and CDR2 (germline): SEHNR, FQNEAQ (reference sequence). The J segment lost 0 bases and the V segment lost 4 bases, leaving 11 bases of the junction unmatched. CDR3 sequence (DNA): TGTGCCAGCAGCTCATTAGCCGGGACAGACTCGAACACCGGGGAGCTGTTTTTT. The encoded protein is CASSSLAGTDSNTGELFF.

The V gene is TRBV11-2, the J gene TRBJ1-6, with TRBD1 matching 9 bases. Losses at the gene ends were 5 bases for V and 0 bases for J; bases not matched to a gene: 8. The CDR3 spans 18 residues. The germline V gene has CDR1 SGHAT and CDR2 FQNNGV. CDR3 DNA: TGTGCCAGCAGCGGTACCGGGACAGGGAGCTCCTATAATTCACCCCTCCACTTT. This translates into CASSGTGTGSSYNSPLHF.

The J gene is TRBJ2-7, the V gene TRBV7-9, with TRBD1 as a possible D gene (5 bases). Deletions cut 1 base from V and 5 bases from J, with 12 bases between. The CDR3 runs to 14 residues. Germline V gives CDR1 SEHNR, CDR2 FQNEAQ (reference sequence). The CDR3 protein is CASSLVGDSNEQYF. In DNA, the CDR3 is TGTGCCAGCAGCTTAGTTGGTGACAGTAACGAGCAGTACTTC.